These 21 T cell receptor beta chains were all obtained from the same sample, sequenced in a study of T-cell memory formation after mild COVID-19. TCRdb fed the 5' RACE reads into MiXCR, producing one record per CDR3 protein. The sample yields 75,000 to 95,000 distinct CDR3 sequences, approximately 13% seen once. Sequenced: PBMCs or a T cell subset sorted from them (not recorded which). The receptor set was obtained from an adult woman who had mild COVID-19 (a few samples of this study predate the infection). Cell type and time point are not known.

The chain carries TRBV29-1 and TRBJ2-2, with D perhaps given as TRBD1 or TRBD2 (5 bases each). V lost 7 bases and J lost 1, with 19 bases in between. Germline assignment: CDR1 SQVTM and CDR2 ANQGSEA. This CDR3 contains 16 residues. The CDR3 DNA sequence: TGCAGCGCGGAAGGGGAAAGCGCGGGGAACACCGGGGAGCTGTTTTTT. This translates into CSAEGESAGNTGELFF.

V usage is TRBV6-5 and J usage is TRBJ2-1; 9 bases are a match to TRBD2. Trimming took 6 bases from V and 9 from J; bases not matched to a gene: 15. The CDR3 spans 16 residues. The germline V gene has CDR1 MNHEY and CDR2 SVGAGI. The CDR3 here is CASRPSAGGSLSEQFF. The CDR3 DNA reads TGTGCCAGCAGACCATCAGCGGGAGGATCATTGAGTGAGCAGTTCTTC.

V gene TRBV7-9 combines with J gene TRBJ1-1; TRBD1 is a possible D gene (5 bases). This CDR3 is built from 19 residues. The germline V gene encodes CDR1 SEHNR and CDR2 FQNEAQ (reference sequence). Between the trimmed V and J ends, which lost 2 bases and 5 bases, there was a span of 27 bases. The DNA of the CDR3 is TGTGCCAGCAGCTTATATGGATATTTATCGACAGCGGAGGGGACTGAAGCTTTCTTT. It codes for CASSLYGYLSTAEGTEAFF.

This clonotype came up a few times. The V gene is TRBV12-3 or TRBV12-4, the J gene TRBJ2-4; TRBD2 matches 7 bases. The CDR3 covers 16 residues. The V and J ends lost 4 bases and 0 bases, in that order; junction bases with no gene match: 6. The CDR3 region has the DNA TGTGCCAGCAGTTCAACTAGCGAGCTAGCCAAAAACATTCAGTACTTC. Its translation: CASSSTSELAKNIQYF.

Worth noting for this clonotype: A much larger clone differs by one base, so this may be a read error. The chain is built from TRBV13 and TRBJ2-7, with TRBD2 matching over 7 bases. The ends lost 3 bases at V and 2 bases at J; junction bases unmatched: 7. CDR1 and CDR2 from the germline V gene are PRHDT and FYEKMQ (reference sequence). There are 15 residues in the CDR3. The CDR3 is CASSLWAGVPYEQYF. The CDR3, as DNA: TGTGCCAGCAGCTTGTGGGCGGGAGTACCCTACGAGCAGTACTTC.

V and J are TRBV20-1 and TRBJ2-1; D is possibly TRBD1 (5 bases). The germline gives CDR1 DFQATT, CDR2 SNEGSKA (reference sequence). Trimming removed 7 bases from V and 9 bases from J, with 19 bases in between. The CDR3 sequence is 13 residues long. Here the CDR3 DNA reads TGCAGTGTAGGGGAACTAAAGGCCTTTGAGCAGTTCTTC. Protein: CSVGELKAFEQFF.

This clonotype has more than one count but fewer than ten. The rearrangement joins TRBV7-6 to TRBJ2-5; weak D call: TRBD1 (6 bases). Germline CDR1 is SGHVS and CDR2 is FNYEAQ. CDR3 length: 18 residues. V shed 4 bases and J shed 5 bases, with 26 bases lying between them. The CDR3 nucleotides are TGTGCCAGCAGCTCACCTCCATGGACAGAAACGCCACGGGAGACCCAGTACTTC. Protein product: CASSSPPWTETPRETQYF. Combining the CDR3 with reference TRBV7-6 and TRBJ2-5 gives the whole variable domain GAGVSQSPRYKVTKRGQDVALRCDPISGHVSLYWYRQALGQGPEFLTYFNYEAQQDKSGLPNDRFSAERPEGSISTLTIQRTEQRDSAMYRCASSSPPWTETPRETQYFGPGTRLLVL.

This clonotype showed up just a few times. Relative to the germline gene, one junction end is altered; a read error may explain this. The V and J genes are TRBV12-3 or TRBV12-4 and TRBJ2-2; D remains unclear. The CDR3 covers 13 residues. The CDR3, as DNA: TGTGCCAGCAGTTTAGTGAACACCGAGGAGCTGTTTTTT. Translation: CASSLVNTEELFF.

This clonotype was observed a handful of times. The rearrangement joins TRBV2 to TRBJ2-1; D could derive from TRBD1 or TRBD2 (6 bases each). Germline V gene data show CDR1 as SNHLY and CDR2 as FYNNEI. The CDR3 consists of 14 residues. V was trimmed by 6 bases and J by 4 bases, leaving 13 bases between them. The DNA for the CDR3 is TGTGCCAGCAGGAAGGGGGGCCCATACAATGAGCAGTTCTTC. Encoded protein: CASRKGGPYNEQFF.

The chain couples TRBV4-3 to TRBJ2-3; the match to TRBD2 covers 7 bases. CDR3 size: 16 residues. Germline lookup yields CDR1 LGHNA and CDR2 YSLEER. The trim removed 0 bases at V and 1 base at J, leaving 4 bases unmatched. CDR3 sequence reads: CASSQDWSGGTDTQYF. The DNA of the CDR3 is TGCGCCAGCAGCCAAGATTGGAGCGGGGGCACAGATACGCAGTATTTT.

Regarding this clonotype: This sequence may be a read error, since a much larger clone differs from it by one base. J is TRBJ2-1 and V is TRBV7-8; 8 bases match TRBD2. The CDR3 consists of 15 residues. Germline V lookup: CDR1 SGHVS, CDR2 FQNEAQ. Trimming at V came to 7 bases and at J to 4 bases, leaving 9 bases not matched to a gene. The CDR3 reads CASIRAGVAYNEQFF. CDR3 DNA: TGTGCCAGCATCCGAGCGGGAGTGGCTTACAATGAGCAGTTCTTC.

The V gene is TRBV4-1, the J gene TRBJ1-2; TRBD1 matches at 7 bases. The CDR3 is 16 residues long. Trimming at V came to 5 bases and at J to 4 bases, leaving 13 bases not matched to a gene. Per the germline V gene, CDR1 is MGHRA and CDR2 is YSYEKL. CDR3 coding DNA: TGCGCCAGCAGCGGGGCCCCAGGGGGGGACTTCTATGGCTACACCTTC. This gives the protein CASSGAPGGDFYGYTF.

V usage is TRBV12-3 or TRBV12-4 and J usage is TRBJ2-1, with TRBD2 matching 10 bases. The junction had 9 bases not matched to a gene; V was cut back by 7 bases and J by 6 bases. The CDR3 runs to 15 residues. CDR3 nucleotides: TGTGCCAGCACCCCGGCTAGCGGGAGCGGCAATGAGCAGTTCTTC. Residues: CASTPASGSGNEQFF.

V and J are TRBV20-1 and TRBJ2-7, with a possible D match to TRBD2 (5 bases). Germline loops: CDR1 DFQATT, CDR2 SNEGSKA (reference sequence). Trimming shortened V by 3 bases and J by 1 base, and 19 bases separated the two germline ends. The CDR3 contains 16 residues. The CDR3 loop is CSASGRPGEVSYEQYF. The CDR3 bases are TGCAGTGCTAGTGGGAGACCTGGCGAGGTTTCCTACGAGCAGTACTTC.

This chain uses TRBV4-2 with TRBJ2-5, with 9 bases fitting TRBD1. The CDR3 totals 15 residues. The trim removed 4 bases at V and 1 base at J, leaving 4 bases unmatched. Germline assignment: CDR1 LGHNA and CDR2 YNFKEQ. The CDR3 coding sequence is TGTGCCAGCAGCCGGGGACAGGGTGGCCAAGAGACCCAGTACTTC. Protein product: CASSRGQGGQETQYF.

This clonotype has just a few counts. The V call is TRBV5-1, the J call TRBJ2-7; D unclear. The CDR3 length is 13 residues. V was pared by 4 bases and J by 5 bases, with 13 bases between. Per the germline V gene, CDR1 is SGHRS and CDR2 is YFSETQ. CDR3 region: CASSLDLIDEQYF. CDR3 coding DNA: TGCGCCAGCAGCCTGGATTTGATTGACGAGCAGTACTTC.

This clonotype appeared a few times. V usage is TRBV7-6 and J usage is TRBJ1-1, with a possible D match to TRBD1 (5 bases). The CDR3 consists of 14 residues. V was shortened by 1 base and J by 3 bases, with 9 bases between the two germline ends. Germline lookup yields CDR1 SGHVS and CDR2 FNYEAQ. This CDR3 reads CASSLEWGDTEAFF. Written as DNA, the CDR3 is TGTGCCAGCAGCTTAGAGTGGGGCGACACTGAAGCTTTCTTT.

This rearrangement joins TRBV7-9 to TRBJ2-5; 9 bases agree with TRBD2. This CDR3 has 14 amino acids. The germline V gene encodes CDR1 SEHNR and CDR2 FQNEAQ (reference sequence). With 5 bases clipped from V and 1 base from J, the junction kept 2 bases outside the gene matches. CDR3 sequence: CASSRLAAQETQYF. The DNA for the CDR3 is TGTGCCAGCAGCCGACTAGCGGCCCAAGAGACCCAGTACTTC.

The J gene is TRBJ2-1, the V gene TRBV4-1; D not resolved. This CDR3 is 13 amino acids long. Per germline, CDR1 MGHRA and CDR2 YSYEKL. V was clipped by 4 bases and J by 5 bases, with 9 bases between them. The CDR3 spells CASSPIGHNEQFF. The CDR3 DNA reads as TGCGCCAGCAGCCCAATCGGGCACAATGAGCAGTTCTTC.

The CDR3 bases are TGTGCCAGCAGCCTCCTGACGGGCGGGGACAATGAGCAGTTCTTC. Translation gives CASSLLTGGDNEQFF. The genes are TRBV12-3 or TRBV12-4 and TRBJ2-1; D might be TRBD2 (6 bases). The V end was cut by 6 bases, the J end by 5 bases, with 17 bases between. The CDR3 covers 15 residues.

This rearrangement joins TRBV29-1 to TRBJ2-7; 12 bases map to TRBD1. Germline CDR1 reads SQVTM; CDR2 reads ANQGSEA. The CDR3 spans 17 residues. V shed 5 bases, J shed 3 bases, and the junction held 14 bases outside the gene matches. The CDR3 region has the DNA TGCAGCGTTCACCGGGACAGGGGGCCCGGTGGTGGCTACGAGCAGTACTTC. Protein product: CSVHRDRGPGGGYEQYF.